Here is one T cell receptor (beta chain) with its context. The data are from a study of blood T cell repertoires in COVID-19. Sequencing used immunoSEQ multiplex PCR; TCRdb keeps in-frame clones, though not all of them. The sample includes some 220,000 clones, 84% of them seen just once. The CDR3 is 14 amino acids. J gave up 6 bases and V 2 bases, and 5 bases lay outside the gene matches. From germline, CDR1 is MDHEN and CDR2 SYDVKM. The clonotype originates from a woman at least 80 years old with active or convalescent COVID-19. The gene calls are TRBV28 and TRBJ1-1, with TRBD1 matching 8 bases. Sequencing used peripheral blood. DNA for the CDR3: TGTGCCAGCAGTTTAAGACAGGGGACCGCTGAAGCTTTCTTT. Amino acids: CASSLRQGTAEAFF.